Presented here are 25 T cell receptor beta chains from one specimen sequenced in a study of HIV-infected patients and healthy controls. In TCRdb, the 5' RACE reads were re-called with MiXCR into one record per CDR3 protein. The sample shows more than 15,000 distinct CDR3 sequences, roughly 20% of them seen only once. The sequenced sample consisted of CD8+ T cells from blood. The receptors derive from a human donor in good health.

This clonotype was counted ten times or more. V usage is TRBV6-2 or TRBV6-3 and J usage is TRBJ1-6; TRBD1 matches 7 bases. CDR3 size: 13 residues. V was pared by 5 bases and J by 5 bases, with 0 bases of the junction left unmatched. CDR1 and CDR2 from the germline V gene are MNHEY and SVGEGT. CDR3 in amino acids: CASSDRDNSPLHF. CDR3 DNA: TGTGCCAGCAGTGACAGGGATAATTCACCCCTCCACTTT.

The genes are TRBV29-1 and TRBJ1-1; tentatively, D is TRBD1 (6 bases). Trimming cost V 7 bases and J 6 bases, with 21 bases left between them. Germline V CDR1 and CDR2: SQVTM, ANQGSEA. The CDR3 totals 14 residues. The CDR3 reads CSATGGEGGPEAFF. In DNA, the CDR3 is TGCAGCGCTACGGGGGGCGAGGGAGGGCCTGAAGCTTTCTTT.

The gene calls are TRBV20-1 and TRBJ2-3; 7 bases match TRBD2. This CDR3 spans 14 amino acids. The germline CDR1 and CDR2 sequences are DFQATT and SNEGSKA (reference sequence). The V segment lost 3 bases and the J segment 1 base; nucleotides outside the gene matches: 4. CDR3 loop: CSASAGEGTDTQYF. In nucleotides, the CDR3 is TGCAGTGCTAGTGCGGGGGAGGGCACAGATACGCAGTATTTT.

The CDR3 loop reads CASSTRGPYNEQFF. CDR3 coding DNA: TGTGCCAGCAGCACCAGGGGGCCCTACAATGAGCAGTTCTTC. This chain uses TRBV6-5 with TRBJ2-1, with 8 bases fitting TRBD1. The trim removed 6 bases at V and 2 bases at J, leaving 3 bases unmatched. Per the germline V gene, CDR1 is MNHEY and CDR2 is SVGAGI. This CDR3 comprises 14 residues.

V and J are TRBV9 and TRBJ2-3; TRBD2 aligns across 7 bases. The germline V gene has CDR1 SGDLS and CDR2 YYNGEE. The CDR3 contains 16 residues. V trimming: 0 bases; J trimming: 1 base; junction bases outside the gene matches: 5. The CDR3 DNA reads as TGTGCCAGCAGCGTAGTAGGCGCGGGGGGCACAGATACGCAGTATTTT. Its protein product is CASSVVGAGGTDTQYF.

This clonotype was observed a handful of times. The CDR3 nucleotides are TGCGCCAGCAGCGCCTATAGCGGGGGTGCAGATACGCAGTATTTT. It translates to CASSAYSGGADTQYF. The chain joins TRBV5-1 to TRBJ2-3; 9 nucleotides line up with TRBD2. With V trimmed by 4 bases and J by 4 bases, 7 bases remained unmatched. This CDR3 has 15 amino acids. CDR1 is SGHRS and CDR2 is YFSETQ in the germline V gene.

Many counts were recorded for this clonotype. The CDR3 region is CSASFATYNEQFF. CDR3 in DNA: TGCAGTGCTAGCTTTGCGACCTACAATGAGCAGTTCTTC. The chain recombines TRBV20-1 with TRBJ2-1, with no clear D. The CDR3 length is 13 residues. Per the germline V gene, CDR1 is DFQATT and CDR2 is SNEGSKA (reference sequence). V was clipped by 3 bases and J by 2 bases, with 8 bases between them.

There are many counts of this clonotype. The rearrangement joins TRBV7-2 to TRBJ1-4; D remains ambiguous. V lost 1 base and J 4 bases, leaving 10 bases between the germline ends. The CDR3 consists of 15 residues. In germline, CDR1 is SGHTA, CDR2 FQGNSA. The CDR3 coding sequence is TGTGCCAGCAGCTTAGGGGATGCAAATAATGAAAAACTGTTTTTT. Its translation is CASSLGDANNEKLFF.

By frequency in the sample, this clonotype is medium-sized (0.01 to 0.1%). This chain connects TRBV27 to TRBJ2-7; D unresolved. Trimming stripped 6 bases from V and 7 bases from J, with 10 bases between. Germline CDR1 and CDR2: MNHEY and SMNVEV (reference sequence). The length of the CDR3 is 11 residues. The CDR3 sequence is CASRVGKEQYF. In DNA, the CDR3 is TGTGCCAGCAGAGTCGGTAAAGAGCAGTACTTC.

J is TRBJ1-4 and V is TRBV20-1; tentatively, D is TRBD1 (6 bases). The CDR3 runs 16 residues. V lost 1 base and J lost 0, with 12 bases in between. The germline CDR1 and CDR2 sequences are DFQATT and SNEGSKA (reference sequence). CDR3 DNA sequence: TGCAGTGCTAGAGGGGAAGACAGGTCAACTAATGAAAAACTGTTTTTT. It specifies CSARGEDRSTNEKLFF.

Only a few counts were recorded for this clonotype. CDR3 protein: CASSTTDMNTEAFF. CDR3 bases: TGTGCCAGCAGCACGACAGACATGAACACTGAAGCTTTCTTT. The chain has TRBV6-2 or TRBV6-3 and TRBJ1-1; TRBD1 is a possible D gene (5 bases). The germline gives CDR1 MNHEY, CDR2 SVGEGT. The CDR3 extends over 14 amino acids. The V end lost 6 bases, the J end lost 0 bases, and 11 bases lay between the germline ends.

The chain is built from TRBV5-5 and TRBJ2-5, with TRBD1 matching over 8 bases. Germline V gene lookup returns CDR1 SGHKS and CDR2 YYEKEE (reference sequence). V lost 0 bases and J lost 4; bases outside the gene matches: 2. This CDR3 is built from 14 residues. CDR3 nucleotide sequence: TGTGCCAGCAGCTTGGGGACAGGGCGAGAGACCCAGTACTTC. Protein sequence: CASSLGTGRETQYF.

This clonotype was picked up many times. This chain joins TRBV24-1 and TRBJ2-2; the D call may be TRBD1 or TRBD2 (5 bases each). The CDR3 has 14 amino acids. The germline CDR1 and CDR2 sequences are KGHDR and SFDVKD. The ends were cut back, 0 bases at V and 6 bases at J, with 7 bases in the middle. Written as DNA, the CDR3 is TGTGCCACCAGTGATTTGATGGGGGCCGGGGAGCTGTTTTTT. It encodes CATSDLMGAGELFF.

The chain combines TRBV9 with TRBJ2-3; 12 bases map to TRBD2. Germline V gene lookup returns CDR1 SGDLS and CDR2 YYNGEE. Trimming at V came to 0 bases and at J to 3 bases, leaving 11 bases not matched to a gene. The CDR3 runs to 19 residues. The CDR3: CASSVALKTSGGGTDTQYF. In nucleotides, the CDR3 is TGTGCCAGCAGCGTAGCCTTGAAGACTAGCGGGGGTGGGACAGATACGCAGTATTTT.

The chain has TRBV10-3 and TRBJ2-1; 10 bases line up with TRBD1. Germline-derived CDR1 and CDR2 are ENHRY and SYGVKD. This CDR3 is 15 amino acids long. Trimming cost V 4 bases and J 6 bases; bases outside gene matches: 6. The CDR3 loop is CAISGTGGRSNEQFF. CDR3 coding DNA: TGTGCCATCAGTGGGACAGGGGGTCGTTCCAATGAGCAGTTCTTC.

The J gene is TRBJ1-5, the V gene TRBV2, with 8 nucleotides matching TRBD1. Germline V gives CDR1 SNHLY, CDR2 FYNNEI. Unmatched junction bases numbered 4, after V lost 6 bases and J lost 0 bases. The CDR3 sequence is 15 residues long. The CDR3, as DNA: TGTGCCAGCAGGGGGACAGGCTATAGCAATCAGCCCCAGCATTTT. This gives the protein CASRGTGYSNQPQHF. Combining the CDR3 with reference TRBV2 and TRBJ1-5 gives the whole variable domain EPEVTQTPSHQVTQMGQEVILRCVPISNHLYFYWYRQILGQKVEFLVSFYNNEISEKSEIFDDQFSVERPDGSNFTLKIRSTKLEDSAMYFCASRGTGYSNQPQHFGDGTRLSIL.

CDR3 in DNA: TGTGCCAGCAGTGAGCAGACAGGACGAGCTCGAGATACGCAGTATTTT. Amino acids: CASSEQTGRARDTQYF. This rearrangement joins TRBV6-1 to TRBJ2-3; D possibly corresponds to TRBD1 (6 bases). CDR1 is MNHNS and CDR2 is SASEGT in the germline V gene. The CDR3 runs to 16 residues. V was pared by 3 bases and J by 5 bases, with 18 bases between.

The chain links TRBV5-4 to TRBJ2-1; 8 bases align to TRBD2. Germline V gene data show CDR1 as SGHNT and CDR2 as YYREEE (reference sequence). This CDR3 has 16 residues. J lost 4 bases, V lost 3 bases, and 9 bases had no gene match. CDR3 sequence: CASSSERERGYNEQFF. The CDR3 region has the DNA TGTGCCAGCAGCTCGGAGCGGGAGCGGGGGTACAATGAGCAGTTCTTC. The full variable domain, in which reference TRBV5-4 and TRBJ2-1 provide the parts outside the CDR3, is ETGVTQSPTHLIKTRGQQVTLRCSSQSGHNTVSWYQQALGQGPQFIFQYYREEENGRGNFPPRFSGLQFPNYSSELNVNALELDDSALYLCASSSERERGYNEQFFGPGTRLTVL.

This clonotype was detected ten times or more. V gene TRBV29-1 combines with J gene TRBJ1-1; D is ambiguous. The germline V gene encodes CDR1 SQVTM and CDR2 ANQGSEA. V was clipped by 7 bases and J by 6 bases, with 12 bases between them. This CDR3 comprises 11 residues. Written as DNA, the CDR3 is TGCAGCGGACTTCTAGGGTCTGAAGCTTTCTTT. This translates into CSGLLGSEAFF.

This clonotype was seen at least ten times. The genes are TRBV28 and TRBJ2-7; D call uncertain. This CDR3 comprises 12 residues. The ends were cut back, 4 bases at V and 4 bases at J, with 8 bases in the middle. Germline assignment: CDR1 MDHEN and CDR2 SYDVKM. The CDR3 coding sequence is TGTGCCAGCAGTTCGACAATTTACGAGCAGTACTTC. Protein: CASSSTIYEQYF.

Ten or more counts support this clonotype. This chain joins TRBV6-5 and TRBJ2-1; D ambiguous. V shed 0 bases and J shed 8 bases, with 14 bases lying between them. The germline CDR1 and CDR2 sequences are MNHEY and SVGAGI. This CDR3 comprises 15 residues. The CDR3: CASSYSIAADDEQFF. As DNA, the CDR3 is TGTGCCAGCAGTTACTCGATCGCCGCAGACGATGAGCAGTTCTTC.

The CDR3 spells CASSSGLTPYEQYF. The CDR3 DNA reads as TGTGCCAGCAGCTCCGGACTCACACCCTACGAGCAGTACTTC. The gene calls are TRBV7-2 and TRBJ2-7; D perhaps matches TRBD2 (5 bases). The V and J ends lost 4 bases and 2 bases respectively, with 12 bases between them. CDR1 SGHTA and CDR2 FQGNSA come from the germline V gene. The CDR3 runs to 14 residues.

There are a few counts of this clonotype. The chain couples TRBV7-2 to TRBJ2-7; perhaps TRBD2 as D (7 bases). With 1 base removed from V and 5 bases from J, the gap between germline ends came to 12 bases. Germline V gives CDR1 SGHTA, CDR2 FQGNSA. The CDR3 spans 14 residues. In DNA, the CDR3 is TGTGCCAGCAGCTTAGGAGTGGGGGGGCACGAGCAGTACTTC. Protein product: CASSLGVGGHEQYF.

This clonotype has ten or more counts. CDR3 sequence (DNA): TGCAGTGCTAGATACGGGACAGCCACAGATACGCAGTATTTT. The encoded protein is CSARYGTATDTQYF. The chain combines TRBV20-1 with TRBJ2-3; 7 bases map to TRBD1. In germline, CDR1 is DFQATT, CDR2 SNEGSKA (reference sequence). The ends lost 2 bases at V and 2 bases at J; junction bases unmatched: 4. CDR3 length: 14 amino acids.

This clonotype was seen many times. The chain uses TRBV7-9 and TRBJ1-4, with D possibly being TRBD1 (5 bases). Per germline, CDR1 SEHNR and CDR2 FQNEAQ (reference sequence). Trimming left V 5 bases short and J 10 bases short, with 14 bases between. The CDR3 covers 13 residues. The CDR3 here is CASSGDSGRKLFF. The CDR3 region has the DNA TGTGCCAGCAGCGGGGACTCGGGCCGAAAACTGTTTTTT. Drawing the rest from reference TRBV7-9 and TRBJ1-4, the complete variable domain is DTGVSQNPRHKITKRGQNVTFRCDPISEHNRLYWYRQTLGQGPEFLTYFQNEAQLEKSRLLSDRFSAERPKGSFSTLEIQRTEQGDSAMYLCASSGDSGRKLFFGSGTQLSVL.